This T cell receptor beta chain comes out of a study of blood T cell repertoires in COVID-19. As for the study in general: Spain, Italy and the United States supplied samples that represented acute and convalescent COVID-19. Nucleic acid was either cDNA or gDNA, and it came from T cells, B-cell-depleted T cells, or PBMCs.

Study processing details: Amplification from reference gene primers served as the basis for estimated nucleated cell counts. TCRdb's copy holds only in-frame clones and misses some; the assay was immunoSEQ multiplex PCR. V, J and clone size are those of that table, while D and trimming were read from the DNA. This table holds some 220,000 clones, 80% to 85% found once. CDR1 and CDR2 (germline): SNHLY, FYNNEI. Trimming left V 4 bases short and J 0 bases short, with 19 bases between. This CDR3 is built from 17 residues. Input material: peripheral blood. The rearrangement joins TRBV2 to TRBJ2-7; D unresolved. This TCR was sampled from a woman in her sixties with acute or convalescent COVID-19. CDR3 region: CASSASPQVIYSYEQYF. The CDR3 nucleotides are TGTGCCAGCAGTGCTTCCCCGCAGGTTATTTACTCCTACGAGCAGTACTTC.